The 22 T cell receptor beta chains below come from one sample, sequenced in a study of T cells in Graves' hyperthyroidism and ophthalmopathy. Amplification of TCR beta CDR3 regions was performed using RNA transcripts as template. HTBI primers were the set used in a first-round RT-PCR of the TCR CDR3. One entry per CDR3 protein, called by TCRdb with MiXCR from the multiplex PCR reads. Of 300,000 to 400,000 distinct CDR3 sequences listed, roughly 18% are singletons. Sequenced material: blood. The receptors originated from a woman aged 50 to 65 with Graves' hyperthyroidism.

This clonotype was recorded a few times. The chain carries TRBV29-1 and TRBJ2-3, with D hard to call. This CDR3 has 14 amino acids. The germline V gene encodes CDR1 SQVTM and CDR2 ANQGSEA. V lost 4 bases and J 0 bases, leaving 11 bases between the germline ends. The CDR3 spells CSVAGGISTDTQYF. The CDR3 DNA sequence: TGCAGCGTTGCGGGCGGAATTAGCACAGATACGCAGTATTTT.

As concerns this clonotype: A much larger clone differs from this one at a single base, so this may be a read error. In this CDR3 the conserved last residue, phenylalanine or tryptophan, is missing, so a read error is likely. This chain links TRBV28 with TRBJ2-7; tentatively, D is TRBD1 (6 bases). Germline CDR1 MDHEN, CDR2 SYDVKM. CDR3 length equals 14 residues. Trimming took 6 bases from V and 0 from J, leaving 12 bases between them. CDR3 sequence reads: CASSAKTGSYEQYL. The CDR3 nucleotides are TGTGCCAGCAGCGCCAAGACAGGCTCCTACGAGCAGTACCTC.

This clonotype was picked up a small number of times. This CDR3 is CASGLDRGLDTGELFF. CDR3 nucleotides: TGTGCTAGTGGTTTAGACAGGGGGCTCGACACCGGGGAGCTGTTTTTT. The chain combines TRBV12-5 with TRBJ2-2; 10 positions agree with TRBD1. CDR3 size: 16 residues. CDR1 and CDR2 (germline): LGHNT, FRNRAP. V was clipped by 3 bases and J by 3 bases; unmatched bases: 4.

This clonotype has only a few counts. This sequence joins TRBV30 and TRBJ1-2; maybe TRBD1 (6 bases). This CDR3 contains 11 residues. Trimming took 4 bases from V and 7 from J, leaving 10 bases between them. In germline, CDR1 is GTSNPN, CDR2 SVGIG (reference sequence). As DNA, the CDR3 is TGTGCCTGGAACAGGGCTGGTGGCTACACCTTC. It translates to CAWNRAGGYTF.

In its sample, this clonotype was seen a few times. This chain's CDR3 is CASSPPGSTEAFF. The CDR3 DNA reads as TGTGCCAGCAGCCCGCCGGGGAGCACTGAAGCTTTCTTT. The chain joins TRBV7-3 to TRBJ1-1; D is unresolved. The V end lost 5 bases, the J end lost 4 bases, and 11 bases lay between the germline ends. CDR1 and CDR2 from the germline V gene are SGHTA and FQGTGA. CDR3 length equals 13 residues.

CDR3 in DNA: TGTGCCAGCAGCGTAGCTGTGAGAGCAGATACGCAGTATTTT. The encoded protein is CASSVAVRADTQYF. This chain joins TRBV9 and TRBJ2-3; D unclear. There are 14 residues in the CDR3. In germline, CDR1 is SGDLS, CDR2 YYNGEE. The V end was cut by 0 bases, the J end by 4 bases, with 9 bases between.

This clonotype was observed a handful of times. CDR3 protein: CATAGGEQYF. CDR3 nucleotides: TGTGCCACCGCAGGGGGCGAGCAGTACTTC. The chain has TRBV6-1 and TRBJ2-7; 7 bases fit TRBD1. Unmatched junction bases numbered 3, after V lost 10 bases and J lost 6 bases. The length of the CDR3 is 10 residues. The V gene's germline CDR1 is MNHNS and CDR2 SASEGT.

The chain is built from TRBV20-1 and TRBJ2-3, with TRBD2 matching over 11 bases. The CDR3 has 14 residues. Germline V gives CDR1 DFQATT, CDR2 SNEGSKA (reference sequence). The trim removed 6 bases at V and 6 bases at J, leaving 8 bases unmatched. This CDR3 reads CSAPTSGSGDTQYF. In DNA, the CDR3 is TGCAGTGCACCTACTAGCGGGAGTGGCGATACGCAGTATTTT.

This clonotype was picked up many times. CDR3 in DNA: TGTGCCAGCTCACCACGCGGGGACAGACCCGCTTTCTTT. It specifies CASSPRGDRPAFF. The chain recombines TRBV18 with TRBJ1-1, with TRBD1 matching 7 bases. Germline V gives CDR1 KGHSH, CDR2 LQKENI. V lost 1 base, J lost 11 bases, and 7 bases stayed unmatched. This CDR3 has 13 residues.

This clonotype was observed a handful of times. The chain joins TRBV19 to TRBJ1-1; 7 bases map to TRBD1. This CDR3 comprises 15 residues. Germline V gene sequence: CDR1 LNHDA, CDR2 SQIVND (reference sequence). The ends lost 3 bases at V and 1 base at J; junction bases unmatched: 5. For the CDR3, the DNA is TGTGCCAGTAGTATTGCACAGGGGAGGAACACTGAAGCTTTCTTT. Protein: CASSIAQGRNTEAFF.

Many counts were recorded for this clonotype. The V call is TRBV6-2 or TRBV6-3, the J call TRBJ1-4; D remains unclear. Per germline, CDR1 MNHEY and CDR2 SVGEGT. V was pared by 5 bases and J by 5 bases, with 18 bases between. The CDR3 contains 16 residues. The DNA for the CDR3 is TGTGCCAGCAGTCCCCCGGACGCCGGACTGAATGAAAAACTGTTTTTT. It translates to CASSPPDAGLNEKLFF.

This sequence joins TRBV24-1 and TRBJ2-1; 10 positions agree with TRBD2. There are 16 residues in the CDR3. The junction had 7 bases not matched to a gene; V was cut back by 3 bases and J by 6 bases. CDR1 is KGHDR, CDR2 SFDVKD, per germline. In DNA form, the CDR3 reads TGTGCCACCAGTGATCCAAGCGGGAGGGCCGCCAATGAGCAGTTCTTC. Protein: CATSDPSGRAANEQFF.

There are a few counts of this clonotype. The chain is built from TRBV6-2 or TRBV6-3 and TRBJ1-1, with TRBD1 as a possible D gene (6 bases). The germline gives CDR1 MNHEY, CDR2 SVGEGT. The length of the CDR3 is 15 residues. The germline V and J ends were trimmed by 0 bases and 0 bases, with 8 bases remaining between them. The CDR3 region is CASSYSGQLNTEAFF. CDR3 nucleotides: TGTGCCAGCAGTTACTCGGGACAACTGAACACTGAAGCTTTCTTT.

This clonotype was seen ten or more times. The chain's CDR3 is CASSPRGNRQPQHF. Written as DNA, the CDR3 is TGTGCCAGCAGTCCCCGGGGGAACCGTCAGCCCCAGCATTTT. The gene calls are TRBV12-3 or TRBV12-4 and TRBJ1-5; tentative D call: TRBD1 (5 bases). The CDR3 is 14 residues long. V shed 5 bases and J shed 6 bases, with 14 bases lying between them.

J is TRBJ2-1 and V is TRBV13; TRBD2 aligns across 10 bases. V dropped 1 base and J dropped 4; count of bases not matched to a gene: 25. Germline V CDR1 and CDR2: PRHDT, FYEKMQ (reference sequence). The CDR3 spans 23 residues. CDR3 residues: CASSLEREALFSGGPKLYNEQFF. DNA for the CDR3: TGTGCCAGCAGCTTAGAGCGCGAGGCCCTCTTTAGCGGGGGGCCGAAACTATACAATGAGCAGTTCTTC. Full variable domain (missing parts from reference TRBV13 and TRBJ2-1): AAGVIQSPRHLIKEKRETATLKCYPIPRHDTVYWYQQGPGQDPQFLISFYEKMQSDKGSIPDRFSAQQFSDYHSELNMSSLELGDSALYFCASSLEREALFSGGPKLYNEQFFGPGTRLTVL.

At least ten counts were recorded for this clonotype. The genes are TRBV11-2 and TRBJ1-2; the D gene is possibly TRBD1 (5 bases). Trimming removed 0 bases at V and 6 bases at J, with 17 bases between. CDR3 length equals 16 residues. Germline CDR1 SGHAT, CDR2 FQNNGV. The CDR3 DNA sequence: TGTGCCAGCAGCTTAGATCTTGGGGCGTACGCCGATGGCTACACCTTC. It codes for CASSLDLGAYADGYTF.

With respect to this clonotype: This may arise from a read error, as a much more abundant clone is one base away. The chain uses TRBV7-8 and TRBJ2-5, with D perhaps matching TRBD1 or TRBD2 (6 bases each). V shed 1 base and J shed 1 base, with 22 bases lying between them. Germline CDR1 reads SGHVS; CDR2 reads FQNEAQ. The CDR3 runs 19 residues. Written as DNA, the CDR3 is TGTGCCAGCAGCTTAGATCTCCTAGAACAGGGAGGAACCCAAGAGACCCAGTACTTC. This gives the protein CASSLDLLEQGGTQETQYF.

This clonotype showed up many times. This chain connects TRBV5-6 to TRBJ1-1, with TRBD1 matching over 10 bases. The CDR3 is made up of 14 amino acids. With V trimmed by 3 bases and J by 4 bases, 3 bases remained unmatched. CDR1 and CDR2 (germline): SGHDT, YYEEEE. The CDR3 DNA reads as TGTGCCAGCAGCTACGGGACAGGGGCCACTGAAGCTTTCTTT. Protein: CASSYGTGATEAFF.

This clonotype was seen a handful of times. The rearrangement joins TRBV5-5 to TRBJ2-7, with D perhaps TRBD1 or TRBD2 (5 bases each). V lost 2 bases to trimming and J lost 2 bases, with 17 bases between them. CDR3 size: 16 residues. CDR1 is SGHKS, CDR2 YYEKEE, per germline (reference sequence). In DNA form, the CDR3 reads TGTGCCAGCAGCTTCAGGGAGTCGGCAGACGCCTACGAGCAGTACTTC. Amino acids: CASSFRESADAYEQYF.

This clonotype has ten or more counts. J is TRBJ2-3 and V is TRBV7-3; no clear D. The CDR3 has 14 residues. Per the germline V gene, CDR1 is SGHTA and CDR2 is FQGTGA. Trimming left V 1 base short and J 6 bases short, with 11 bases between. The CDR3 loop reads CASSLSGMVDTQYF. In DNA form, the CDR3 reads TGTGCCAGCAGCTTAAGTGGGATGGTCGATACGCAGTATTTT.

There are many counts of this clonotype. The gene calls are TRBV7-9 and TRBJ1-1; D is perhaps TRBD1 (5 bases). V shed 2 bases and J shed 7 bases, with 14 bases lying between them. Germline V CDR1 and CDR2: SEHNR, FQNEAQ (reference sequence). There are 14 residues in the CDR3. The CDR3 nucleotides are TGTGCCAGCAGCTTAAGACGGGGCCTTGGTGAAGCTTTCTTT. Amino acid sequence: CASSLRRGLGEAFF.

The chain is built from TRBV5-1 and TRBJ1-6; 9 positions agree with TRBD1. J was trimmed by 9 bases and V by 0 bases; bases with no gene match: 7. This CDR3 comprises 16 residues. Germline CDR1 SGHRS, CDR2 YFSETQ. For the CDR3, the DNA is TGCGCCAGCAGCTTGGGGACCGGGACAGGGTTTTCACCCCTCCACTTT. Protein: CASSLGTGTGFSPLHF.